Shown below are 8 T cell receptor beta chains from a single sample sequenced in a study of blood T cell repertoires in COVID-19. Generated by immunoSEQ multiplex PCR, the TCRdb table keeps only in-frame clones and is missing some. The sample carries roughly 270,000 clones, 85% recorded once. The specimen sequenced was PBMCs or T cells enriched from blood (not recorded which). Receptors were obtained from a woman aged 45-60 years who had recovered from COVID-19.

This chain joins TRBV24-1 and TRBJ1-1, with TRBD1 identical over 7 bases. The CDR3 runs 14 residues. The germline CDR1 and CDR2 sequences are KGHDR and SFDVKD. V gave up 3 bases and J gave up 10 bases; unmatched junction bases: 10. CDR3 protein: CATSDRQGGVGAFF. The CDR3 DNA reads as TGTGCCACCAGTGATCGACAGGGAGGAGTGGGAGCTTTCTTT.

V gene TRBV28 combines with J gene TRBJ1-5, with TRBD1 matching 7 bases. The V and J ends lost 8 bases and 9 bases, in that order; junction bases with no gene match: 22. The CDR3 covers 17 residues. Germline V gene lookup returns CDR1 MDHEN and CDR2 SYDVKM. The CDR3 protein is CASYTPRLTGTSRPQHF. The CDR3 bases are TGTGCCAGCTACACCCCCCGCCTGACAGGGACATCTCGGCCCCAGCATTTT.

This chain uses TRBV4-2 with TRBJ2-2; a possible D gene is TRBD1 (5 bases). V shed 0 bases and J shed 6 bases, with 20 bases lying between them. CDR1 and CDR2 from the germline V gene are LGHNA and YNFKEQ. This CDR3 comprises 18 residues. The chain's CDR3 is CASSQDLVQITGSGELFF. Written as DNA, the CDR3 is TGTGCCAGCAGCCAAGATTTAGTCCAAATAACAGGCTCCGGGGAGCTGTTTTTT.

The rearrangement uses TRBV5-1 and TRBJ1-4; D remains unclear. CDR3 length: 16 amino acids. V lost 4 bases to trimming and J lost 8 bases, with 21 bases between them. CDR1 is SGHRS, CDR2 YFSETQ, per germline. The CDR3 DNA is TGCGCCAGCAGCCCCTGGGAGCTCCCTTCCAAGGAAAAACTGTTTTTT. Residues: CASSPWELPSKEKLFF. The full variable domain, completed using reference TRBV5-1 and TRBJ1-4, is KAGVTQTPRYLIKTRGQQVTLSCSPISGHRSVSWYQQTPGQGLQFLFEYFSETQRNKGNFPGRFSGRQFSNSRSEMNVSTLELGDSALYLCASSPWELPSKEKLFFGSGTQLSVL.

This sequence joins TRBV15 and TRBJ1-5; tentative D call: TRBD1 (6 bases). Germline-derived CDR1 and CDR2 are LNHNV and YYDKDF (reference sequence). Trimming removed 0 bases from V and 7 bases from J, with 16 bases in between. The CDR3 runs to 16 residues. CDR3 protein: CATSRDLGAREQPQHF. The CDR3 DNA is TGTGCCACCAGCAGAGATTTGGGGGCGCGGGAGCAGCCCCAGCATTTT.

CDR3 nucleotides: TGCGCCAGCAGCTTGGCCGGGATGGAAGCTTTCTTT. Translated, it gives CASSLAGMEAFF. The genes are TRBV5-1 and TRBJ1-1; no firm D call. The CDR3 runs to 12 residues. Trimming left V 0 bases short and J 8 bases short, with 8 bases between. The germline V gene has CDR1 SGHRS and CDR2 YFSETQ.

The chain has TRBV5-1 and TRBJ2-5; 9 bases are a match to TRBD1. Trimming removed 2 bases from V and 4 bases from J; junction bases left unmatched: 9. Germline values: CDR1 SGHRS, CDR2 YFSETQ. The CDR3 is 16 amino acids. CDR3 sequence (DNA): TGCGCCAGCAGCTTAGGAGGACAGGGGTCGGGAGAGACCCAGTACTTC. This encodes CASSLGGQGSGETQYF. The full variable domain, in which reference TRBV5-1 and TRBJ2-5 provide the parts outside the CDR3, is KAGVTQTPRYLIKTRGQQVTLSCSPISGHRSVSWYQQTPGQGLQFLFEYFSETQRNKGNFPGRFSGRQFSNSRSEMNVSTLELGDSALYLCASSLGGQGSGETQYFGPGTRLLVL.

The V and J genes are TRBV12-5 and TRBJ1-1; D uncertain. CDR3 length: 13 amino acids. V dropped 1 base and J dropped 1 base, with 4 bases sitting between them. Germline CDR1 and CDR2: LGHNT and FRNRAP. The CDR3 nucleotides are TGTGCTAGTGGTTTGGACAGGAACACTGAAGCTTTCTTT. Amino acids: CASGLDRNTEAFF.